This T cell receptor (beta chain) was captured in a study of shared clonotypes between healthy human individuals. Whole-study findings and limits: For naive CD4 cells, approximately 5% of clonotypes were shared across a handful of donors.

As to this clone: The target antigen is unknown.

Germline CDR1 and CDR2: SEHNR and FQNEAQ (reference sequence). Trimming cost V 5 bases and J 6 bases, with 18 bases left between them. The CDR3 totals 15 residues. TCRdb's copy holds only in-frame clones and misses some; the assay was immunoSEQ multiplex PCR. The repertoire includes about 2,500,000 clones, more than 80% of them detected once, and 0.14% sits in the top ten. The source is a man younger than 35 in good health. Input material: naive CD4+ T cells sorted from blood. Subset defined: CD45RA+ positively selected. The chain carries TRBV7-9 and TRBJ2-3; TRBD2 might be the D (6 bases). CDR3 coding DNA: TGTGCCAGCAGCCGCCTAGCGCCTCAGGGTGATACGCAGTATTTT. It codes for CASSRLAPQGDTQYF.